The 29 T cell receptor beta chains in this list originate from one sample, sequenced in a study of blood T cell repertoires in COVID-19. The table came from immunoSEQ multiplex PCR; TCRdb's copy has only in-frame clones and leaves some out. The sample has approximately 50,000 clones, around 88% seen once; the top ten hold 20% to 25%. Sequenced: peripheral blood. These TCRs come from an elderly woman with acute or convalescent COVID-19.

The chain has TRBV3-1 (or the pseudogene TRBV3-2) and TRBJ2-7; no firm D call. V gave up 1 base and J gave up 0 bases, with 10 bases separating them. There are 15 residues in the CDR3. The V gene's germline CDR1 is LGHDT and CDR2 YNNKEL (reference sequence). The CDR3 bases are TGTGCCAGCAGCCAAGGGTACAGCAGCTCCTACGAGCAGTACTTC. This translates into CASSQGYSSSYEQYF.

CDR3 protein: CASSLGQGNYEQYF. In nucleotides, the CDR3 is TGCGCCAGCAGCTTAGGACAGGGGAACTACGAGCAGTACTTC. The V call is TRBV5-1, the J call TRBJ2-7, with TRBD1 matching over 9 bases. The CDR3 consists of 14 residues. V shed 2 bases and J 3 bases; nucleotides not matched to a gene: 3. CDR1 is SGHRS and CDR2 is YFSETQ in the germline V gene.

The CDR3 nucleotides are TGTGCCAGCAGCCAAGATTACGCAGGCCGCAATCAGCCCCAGCATTTT. It translates to CASSQDYAGRNQPQHF. The rearrangement links TRBV3-1 (or the pseudogene TRBV3-2) to TRBJ1-5; D is uncertain. In germline, CDR1 is LGHDT, CDR2 YNNKEL (reference sequence). Trimming removed 0 bases at V and 2 bases at J, with 11 bases between. This CDR3 region has 16 residues.

V gene TRBV18 combines with J gene TRBJ2-2; maybe TRBD1 (6 bases). V was cut by 4 bases and J by 1 base, with 10 bases left in between. Germline assignment: CDR1 KGHSH and CDR2 LQKENI. CDR3 length: 15 residues. Here the CDR3 reads CASSLGTQNTGELFF. The CDR3 DNA follows: TGTGCCAGCTCACTCGGGACACAGAACACCGGGGAGCTGTTTTTT.

The gene calls are TRBV11-2 and TRBJ1-4, with D unresolved. The CDR3 has 13 amino acids. V was trimmed by 1 base and J by 7 bases, leaving 7 bases between them. Germline CDR1 is SGHAT and CDR2 is FQNNGV. The CDR3 DNA reads TGTGCCAGCAGCTTAGGTGAAGCTGAAAAACTGTTTTTT. This gives the protein CASSLGEAEKLFF.

The table lists this clone with a few counts. This chain joins TRBV24-1 and TRBJ2-7; D might be TRBD1 (5 bases). The CDR3 is 16 amino acids. The germline V gene encodes CDR1 KGHDR and CDR2 SFDVKD. The V end lost 1 base, the J end lost 0 bases, and 12 bases lay between the germline ends. The CDR3 reads CATSDFQGVSSYEQYV. The CDR3 DNA is TGTGCCACCAGTGATTTCCAGGGTGTGAGCTCCTACGAGCAGTACGTC.

This chain uses TRBV21-1 with TRBJ2-7; the D call in the table, TRBD2, was not verified against the DNA. TRBV21-1 is labeled a pseudogene. The length of the CDR3 is 18 residues. The CDR3 region is CASSKALTSGTPTYEQYV. The CDR3 nucleotides read TGTGCCAGCAGCAAAGCGCTGACTAGCGGAACTCCCACCTACGAGCAGTACGTC.

The V and J genes are TRBV20-1 and TRBJ1-2; no reliable D call. Trimming removed 4 bases at V and 5 bases at J, with 8 bases between. In germline, CDR1 is DFQATT, CDR2 SNEGSKA (reference sequence). The CDR3 is 11 amino acids. The CDR3 DNA is TGCAGTGCTAAAACGGAGTATGGCTACACCTTC. This translates into CSAKTEYGYTF.

The chain uses TRBV2 and TRBJ1-5; D is ambiguous. Between the trimmed V and J ends, which lost 7 bases and 5 bases, there was a span of 9 bases. CDR1 is SNHLY, CDR2 FYNNEI, per germline. The CDR3 is made up of 12 amino acids. The CDR3 bases are TGTGCCAGCAACTTGGCGGATCAGCCCCAGCATTTT. This codes for CASNLADQPQHF.

The CDR3 is CASSPKLAGGPIEQFF. The DNA for the CDR3 is TGTGCCAGCTCACCAAAGCTAGCGGGGGGGCCGATTGAGCAGTTCTTC. The rearrangement joins TRBV18 to TRBJ2-1, with TRBD2 matching over 12 bases. This CDR3 contains 16 residues. The germline V gene has CDR1 KGHSH and CDR2 LQKENI. V dropped 2 bases and J dropped 9; count of bases not matched to a gene: 8.

The rearrangement uses TRBV6-2 or TRBV6-3 and TRBJ2-1, with D possibly TRBD2 on 5 matching bases. The CDR3 has 15 residues. V lost 4 bases and J lost 5, with 15 bases in between. Germline assignment: CDR1 MNHEY and CDR2 SVGEGT. CDR3 protein: CASSFSRDFNNEQFF. The CDR3 coding sequence is TGTGCCAGCAGTTTTTCCCGGGATTTCAACAATGAGCAGTTCTTC.

The genes are TRBV11-2 and TRBJ1-1; D is ambiguous. Deletions cut 5 bases from V and 2 bases from J, with 9 bases between. Germline values: CDR1 SGHAT, CDR2 FQNNGV. The CDR3 has 13 residues. CDR3 protein: CASSAGINTEAFF. The CDR3 DNA follows: TGTGCCAGCAGCGCCGGGATTAACACTGAAGCTTTCTTT. The whole variable domain, remainder taken from reference TRBV11-2 and TRBJ1-1, is EAGVAQSPRYKIIEKRQSVAFWCNPISGHATLYWYQQILGQGPKLLIQFQNNGVVDDSQLPKDRFSAERLKGVDSTLKIQPAKLEDSAVYLCASSAGINTEAFFGQGTRLTVV.

CDR3 amino acids: CASSPNTVQPQHF. The CDR3 DNA sequence: TGTGCCAGCTCACCTAATACGGTCCAGCCCCAGCATTTT. This chain connects TRBV18 to TRBJ1-5; D uncertain. The germline V gene has CDR1 KGHSH and CDR2 LQKENI. With 3 bases removed from V and 7 bases from J, the gap between germline ends came to 10 bases. There are 13 residues in the CDR3.

The chain uses TRBV29-1 and TRBJ1-3, with D possibly TRBD1 on 5 matching bases. This CDR3 contains 12 residues. Trimming took off 7 bases at V and 4 bases at J, with 11 bases between the two ends. Germline CDR1 is SQVTM and CDR2 is ANQGSEA. The CDR3 DNA is TGCAGCGCGGGGGGGAGAGGAAACACCATATATTTT. Translating gives CSAGGRGNTIYF.

J is TRBJ1-3 and V is TRBV6-5, with 7 bases that match TRBD1. The CDR3 consists of 15 residues. V was clipped by 6 bases and J by 0 bases; unmatched bases: 5. Germline V gene lookup returns CDR1 MNHEY and CDR2 SVGAGI. The DNA for the CDR3 is TGTGCCAGCAGACCCGGGACAGCCTCTGGAAACACCATATATTTT. Translation gives CASRPGTASGNTIYF.

V is TRBV10-1 and J is TRBJ2-5, with 8 nucleotides matching TRBD2. From germline, CDR1 is WNHNN and CDR2 SYGVQD (reference sequence). V was pared by 4 bases and J by 4 bases, with 8 bases of the junction left unmatched. The CDR3 extends over 15 amino acids. CDR3 in DNA: TGCGCCAGCAGTGGGGAACTAGCGGCAGTAGAGACCCAGTACTTC. Amino acid sequence: CASSGELAAVETQYF.

The chain joins TRBV6-2 or TRBV6-3 to TRBJ2-3; a weak D match, TRBD2 (5 bases). Germline lookup yields CDR1 MNHEY and CDR2 SVGEGT. This CDR3 comprises 14 residues. Trimming removed 0 bases from V and 6 bases from J, with 10 bases in between. CDR3 in amino acids: CASSYSLREDTQYF. The CDR3 coding sequence is TGTGCCAGCAGTTACTCCTTAAGGGAGGATACGCAGTATTTT.

J is TRBJ1-2 and V is TRBV3-1 (or the pseudogene TRBV3-2); D possibly corresponds to TRBD1 (5 bases). Trimming stripped 3 bases from V and 4 bases from J, with 12 bases between. The CDR3 contains 14 residues. Germline V gives CDR1 LGHDT, CDR2 YNNKEL (reference sequence). CDR3 DNA: TGTGCCAGCAGCCACGAAGACAGCTTCTATGGCTACACCTTC. This encodes CASSHEDSFYGYTF.

This clone was counted a single time. The J gene is TRBJ2-1, the V gene TRBV7-3, with TRBD1 identical over 11 bases. The CDR3 runs to 15 residues. Per germline, CDR1 SGHTA and CDR2 FQGTGA. V lost 5 bases, J lost 5 bases, and 5 bases stayed unmatched. The CDR3 reads CASSQDRGPHNEQFF. The DNA of the CDR3 is TGTGCCAGCAGCCAGGACAGGGGGCCTCACAATGAGCAGTTCTTC.

This chain uses TRBV15 with TRBJ1-5; tentative D call: TRBD1 (5 bases). The CDR3 extends over 17 amino acids. The V and J ends lost 0 bases and 4 bases respectively, with 16 bases between them. Germline V lookup: CDR1 LNHNV, CDR2 YYDKDF (reference sequence). The DNA for the CDR3 is TGTGCCACCAGCAGAGAGGGGGGGTCGGGAGCGAATCAGCCCCAGCATTTT. It translates to CATSREGGSGANQPQHF. The complete variable domain, with remaining parts taken from reference TRBV15 and TRBJ1-5, reads DAMVIQNPRYQVTQFGKPVTLSCSQTLNHNVMYWYQQKSSQAPKLLFHYYDKDFNNEADTPDNFQSRRPNTSFCFLDIRSPGLGDTAMYLCATSREGGSGANQPQHFGDGTRLSIL.

The V gene is TRBV28, the J gene TRBJ1-4, with TRBD1 matching over 12 bases. V dropped 3 bases and J dropped 3; count of bases not matched to a gene: 5. Looked up from germline, CDR1 is MDHEN and CDR2 is SYDVKM. CDR3 length equals 17 residues. In nucleotides, the CDR3 is TGTGCCAGCAGTTTGGGGACAGGGGGCAGAGCTAATGAAAAACTGTTTTTT. It codes for CASSLGTGGRANEKLFF.

The chain couples TRBV2 to TRBJ2-2, with TRBD1 matching over 7 bases. V was clipped by 9 bases and J by 6 bases; unmatched bases: 13. The CDR3 is 15 amino acids. Germline V gene lookup returns CDR1 SNHLY and CDR2 FYNNEI. This CDR3 is CARGSGQRRAGELFF. In DNA form, the CDR3 reads TGTGCCAGAGGATCGGGACAGCGTAGGGCCGGGGAGCTGTTTTTT.

Only one count was recorded for this clone. As DNA, the CDR3 is TGTGCCAGCAGTACAAATCAGAACACTGAAGCTTTCTTT. Residues: CASSTNQNTEAFF. The rearrangement uses TRBV11-3 and TRBJ1-1, with D hard to call. The CDR3 has 13 amino acids. Trimming cost V 6 bases and J 1 base, with 9 bases left between them. The germline gives CDR1 SGHNT, CDR2 YENEEA. The full variable domain, rest sourced from reference TRBV11-3 and TRBJ1-1, is EAGVVQSPRYKIIEKKQPVAFWCNPISGHNTLYWYLQNLGQGPELLIRYENEEAVDDSQLPKDRFSAERLKGVDSTLKIQPAELGDSAVYLCASSTNQNTEAFFGQGTRLTVV.

The chain employs TRBV11-2 and TRBJ1-2; 7 nucleotides line up with TRBD1. With V trimmed by 1 base and J by 4 bases, 9 bases remained unmatched. The germline CDR1 and CDR2 sequences are SGHAT and FQNNGV. The CDR3 runs 16 residues. The CDR3 DNA reads TGTGCCAGCAGCTTAGTGGGGCAGGGGGACCTCTATGGCTACACCTTC. As protein: CASSLVGQGDLYGYTF.

This clone is categorized as medium-sized (0.01 to 0.1%). The genes are TRBV19 and TRBJ1-2; 7 positions agree with TRBD1. Germline values: CDR1 LNHDA, CDR2 SQIVND (reference sequence). V was pared by 6 bases and J by 5 bases, with 6 bases of the junction left unmatched. CDR3 length equals 13 residues. CDR3 bases: TGTGCCAGTAGGGGGACAGCCCTGTATGGCTACACCTTC. Translating it yields CASRGTALYGYTF. The full variable domain, in which reference TRBV19 and TRBJ1-2 provide the parts outside the CDR3, is DGGITQSPKYLFRKEGQNVTLSCEQNLNHDAMYWYRQDPGQGLRLIYYSQIVNDFQKGDIAEGYSVSREKKESFPLTVTSAQKNPTAFYLCASRGTALYGYTFGSGTRLTVV.

The table lists this clone with a count of one. The chain carries TRBV19 and TRBJ2-1; TRBD2 aligns across 15 bases. There are 17 residues in the CDR3. The J segment lost 0 bases and the V segment lost 10 bases, leaving 7 bases of the junction unmatched. From germline, CDR1 is LNHDA and CDR2 SQIVND (reference sequence). CDR3 bases: TGTGCCACCTCCGGGACTAGCGGGAGGCACTCCTACAATGAGCAGTTCTTC. Protein product: CATSGTSGRHSYNEQFF.

J is TRBJ1-5 and V is TRBV7-6; a possible D gene is TRBD1 (5 bases). The V end was cut by 5 bases, the J end by 1 base, with 9 bases between. Germline V CDR1 and CDR2: SGHVS, FNYEAQ. The CDR3 sequence is 14 residues long. CDR3 loop: CASSEGASNQPQHF. The CDR3 DNA follows: TGTGCCAGCAGCGAAGGGGCCAGCAATCAGCCCCAGCATTTT.

This rearrangement joins TRBV12-3 or TRBV12-4 to TRBJ2-1, with D uncertain. The CDR3 is 11 amino acids. V shed 5 bases and J shed 7 bases, with 6 bases lying between them. CDR3 coding DNA: TGTGCCAGCAGTCGCCGGAATGAGCAGTTCTTC. Encoded protein: CASSRRNEQFF.

V usage is TRBV7-2 and J usage is TRBJ2-3; 10 bases fit TRBD2. CDR3 length: 16 residues. Germline V gene sequence: CDR1 SGHTA, CDR2 FQGNSA. J gave up 4 bases and V 3 bases, and 7 bases lay outside the gene matches. The DNA for the CDR3 is TGTGCCAGCAGCTTGCACCTAGCGGGAGTACCAGATACGCAGTATTTT. Its protein is CASSLHLAGVPDTQYF.